Following are 9 T cell receptor beta chains from one sample sequenced in a study of technical replicates of blood from several donors (dated 2017 in TCRdb). The receptor library was made with the immunoSEQ multiplex PCR assay. TCRdb obtained this table from immuneACCESS and retained in-frame rearrangements with V and J assigned. These tables miss some clones; where compared with another copy, unresolved V genes account for less than half of the shortfall, and the remainder is unexplained. The table for this sample lists just over 75,000 clones; 90% to 95% of them were counted only once. Together, the top ten hold 0.4% to 0.45% of the sample. The sample taken for sequencing was T cells isolated from PBMCs. The receptors were sampled from a human donor in good health.

This chain links TRBV28 with TRBJ2-7; 8 nucleotides match TRBD1. Germline lookup yields CDR1 MDHEN and CDR2 SYDVKM. V was clipped by 6 bases and J by 0 bases; unmatched bases: 10. This CDR3 has 16 amino acids. The CDR3 here is CASRPTGTGISYEQYF. DNA of the CDR3: TGTGCCAGCAGGCCTACCGGGACAGGCATCTCCTACGAGCAGTACTTC. Drawing the rest from reference TRBV28 and TRBJ2-7, the complete variable domain is DVKVTQSSRYLVKRTGEKVFLECVQDMDHENMFWYRQDPGLGLRLIYFSYDVKMKEKGDIPEGYSVSREKKERFSLILESASTNQTSMYLCASRPTGTGISYEQYFGPGTRLTVT.

The V and J genes are TRBV6-5 and TRBJ2-3; D gene unclear. Trimming stripped 5 bases from V and 1 base from J, with 10 bases between. The germline gives CDR1 MNHEY, CDR2 SVGAGI. The CDR3 runs to 14 residues. CDR3 protein: CASSEFMGTDTQYF. Here the CDR3 DNA reads TGTGCCAGCAGTGAGTTTATGGGCACAGATACGCAGTATTTT.

V usage is TRBV5-1 and J usage is TRBJ1-2, with D perhaps TRBD1 (6 bases). V was shortened by 0 bases and J by 4 bases, with 10 bases between the two germline ends. Per the germline V gene, CDR1 is SGHRS and CDR2 is YFSETQ. This CDR3 is built from 14 residues. The CDR3 DNA sequence: TGCGCCAGCAGCTTGGCCACAGGGACCTATGGCTACACCTTC. Translating it yields CASSLATGTYGYTF.

This rearrangement joins TRBV19 to TRBJ1-2; D not resolved. This CDR3 contains 13 residues. Per germline, CDR1 LNHDA and CDR2 SQIVND (reference sequence). Trimming left V 3 bases short and J 5 bases short, with 10 bases between. In DNA form, the CDR3 reads TGTGCCAGTAGTATTAGCAGCCCTTATGGCTACACCTTC. Encoded protein: CASSISSPYGYTF. Full variable domain (missing parts from reference TRBV19 and TRBJ1-2): DGGITQSPKYLFRKEGQNVTLSCEQNLNHDAMYWYRQDPGQGLRLIYYSQIVNDFQKGDIAEGYSVSREKKESFPLTVTSAQKNPTAFYLCASSISSPYGYTFGSGTRLTVV.

CDR3 DNA sequence: TGTGCCAGCAGTGAGCCGGGACAACGGCTCCATGAGCAGTTCTTC. It yields the protein CASSEPGQRLHEQFF. The gene calls are TRBV28 and TRBJ2-1; D perhaps matches TRBD1 (6 bases). Trimming left V 5 bases short and J 8 bases short, with 19 bases between. This CDR3 contains 15 residues. CDR1 is MDHEN and CDR2 is SYDVKM in the germline V gene.

The V call is TRBV7-2, the J call TRBJ2-7; the match to TRBD1 covers 11 bases. The CDR3 contains 15 residues. V dropped 5 bases and J dropped 7; count of bases not matched to a gene: 10. The V gene's germline CDR1 is SGHTA and CDR2 FQGNSA. Here the CDR3 reads CASSRSDRGLQEQYF. DNA for the CDR3: TGTGCCAGCAGCCGTTCGGACAGGGGGCTGCAAGAGCAGTACTTC.

The chain couples TRBV6-6 to TRBJ1-3; D is uncertain. Per the germline V gene, CDR1 is MNHNY and CDR2 is SVGAGI (reference sequence). The V and J ends lost 0 bases and 3 bases respectively, with 6 bases between them. The CDR3 spans 14 residues. The CDR3 here is CASSYSIVGNTIYF. The CDR3 nucleotides are TGTGCCAGCAGTTACTCGATAGTTGGAAACACCATATATTTT.

The chain recombines TRBV27 with TRBJ1-4, with 7 nucleotides matching TRBD1. Germline V gene data show CDR1 as MNHEY and CDR2 as SMNVEV (reference sequence). Trimming at V came to 5 bases and at J to 6 bases, leaving 6 bases not matched to a gene. The CDR3 length is 14 residues. CDR3: CASSNRGGDEKLFF. The CDR3 nucleotides are TGTGCCAGCAGTAACAGGGGTGGGGATGAAAAACTGTTTTTT.

This clone was recorded once. The gene calls are TRBV18 and TRBJ1-2; D might be TRBD1 (6 bases). The germline V and J ends were trimmed by 5 bases and 1 base, with 11 bases remaining between them. Germline V gives CDR1 KGHSH, CDR2 LQKENI. The CDR3 has 14 residues. The CDR3 loop reads CASSDRQVNYGYTF. In nucleotides, the CDR3 is TGTGCCAGCTCAGACCGACAGGTTAACTATGGCTACACCTTC.